This is a list of T cell receptor beta chains from one sample in a study of early T cells in non-severe SARS-CoV-2 infection. TCRdb independently ran MiXCR on the 5' RACE reads; one entry per CDR3 protein. The table records tens of thousands of distinct CDR3 sequences, roughly a tenth of them present only once. Material: whole blood, obtained at baseline. The receptors originated from an adult who was a healthcare worker with PCR-confirmed SARS-CoV-2 infection or an uninfected control (not recorded which). CDR3s leave out the opening cysteine and the closing phenylalanine or tryptophan. The order of the fields is J gene, clone size, V gene, CDR3 protein. Only part of the rows carry a size: once, few, many, or a class if the clone is expanded.

>TRBJ1-2|NA|TRBV4-1
ASSQTLGGGYT
>TRBJ2-1|NA|TRBV9
ASSVDTYGGNEQF
>TRBJ2-1|many|TRBV5-4
ASSLGYRSSYNEQF
>TRBJ1-5|many|TRBV5-1
ASSFGTESQPQH
>TRBJ2-7|few|TRBV3-1
ASSQAPGHLEQY
>TRBJ2-3|NA|TRBV9
ASSVSGPTDTQY
>TRBJ2-2|NA|TRBV19
ATRRTNTGELF
>TRBJ2-5|many|TRBV19
ASSMSNRPTQETQY
>TRBJ2-1|NA|TRBV21-1
ASSTGEFSGEQF
>TRBJ2-7|few|TRBV7-9
ASSFGGGEQY
>TRBJ2-7|few|TRBV6-5
ASSYEARAGGQPYEQY
>TRBJ2-1|few|TRBV6-2/TRBV6-3
ASSETSGDINEQF
>TRBJ2-7|NA|TRBV6-1
ASSEADSSYEQY
>TRBJ2-3|NA|TRBV5-1
ASSLRLAGRLSTDTQY
>TRBJ1-3|NA|TRBV7-2
ASSSRALSGNTIY
>TRBJ2-2|few|TRBV7-9
ASSSNPTGELF
>TRBJ1-3|NA|TRBV7-3
ASSAGTSPGNTIY
>TRBJ2-2|NA|TRBV11-2
AGSGSGTGELF
>TRBJ2-4|once|TRBV2
ASSLTEYIQY
>TRBJ2-1|NA|TRBV5-1
ASSSGRSANEQF
>TRBJ2-6|few|TRBV24-1
ATSEWGSGANVLT
>TRBJ2-7|few|TRBV6-1
ASSPGRNHYEQY
>TRBJ2-1|many|TRBV2
ASSSIGVAGLYNEQF
>TRBJ2-2|many|TRBV28
ASNTPRSTGELF
>TRBJ2-3|few|TRBV20-1
SAPLTGATDTQY
>TRBJ2-2|few|TRBV11-2
ASSPSRGTGELF
>TRBJ1-5|many|TRBV6-6
ASSWDSNQPQH
>TRBJ2-3|few|TRBV20-1
SARTFSGKGTDTQY
>TRBJ2-1|many|TRBV11-2
ASSLEARGSPF
>TRBJ2-7|NA|TRBV27
ASSPGLAGEQY
>TRBJ1-3|few|TRBV28
ASRTSGNTIY
>TRBJ1-1|few|TRBV7-9
ASITGSRNTEAF
>TRBJ2-2|NA|TRBV5-1
ASSLDPSGRSGELF
>TRBJ1-4|NA|TRBV5-1
ASSLGSGEKLF
>TRBJ2-6|NA|TRBV6-6
ASSYDRGSGANVLT
>TRBJ2-7|NA|TRBV7-8
ASSFTLQDEQY
>TRBJ2-3|NA|TRBV2
ASGLAGGRLGADTQY
>TRBJ2-7|many|TRBV7-2
ASSSRLAGEQY
>TRBJ2-2|few|TRBV11-2
ASSLGAGELF
>TRBJ2-1|NA|TRBV11-1
ASSRRREHYEQF
>TRBJ1-2|many|TRBV7-2
ASSLDVNYGYT
>TRBJ2-1|few|TRBV12-3/TRBV12-4
ASNSGRRYNEQF
>TRBJ2-7|NA|TRBV20-1
SAPRGAVTGEQY
>TRBJ2-1|NA|TRBV11-2
ASSRRGSRPEQF
>TRBJ1-4|NA|TRBV10-3
AISESGAPGKKLF
>TRBJ2-5|NA|TRBV29-1
SVFTPWETQY
>TRBJ2-1|NA|TRBV12-3/TRBV12-4
ASRARTGVSYNEQF
>TRBJ2-4|few|TRBV20-1
SAREIRDRNIQY
>TRBJ2-4|few|TRBV28
ASSFPSQGANIQY
>TRBJ2-3|medium-sized|TRBV7-9
ASSSGLDRD
>TRBJ2-6|NA|TRBV18
ASSPPTGANVLT
>TRBJ2-1|NA|TRBV5-1
ASSSLPYNEQF
>TRBJ2-5|few|TRBV27
ASSRRAGASQETQY
>TRBJ2-7|NA|TRBV28
ASSLKYEQY
>TRBJ2-7|few|TRBV7-9
ASSLPSGSYEQY